This T cell receptor (beta chain) is from a study of vaccination effects on CD4 cells after COVID-19. Findings and limits, study-wide: Spike-reactive clones present post-vaccine in convalescents were predominantly new vaccine-induced clones.

This clone has only a few counts. Its antigen is as yet unknown. Per the germline V gene, CDR1 is SGHDT and CDR2 is YYEEEE. V gave up 3 bases and J gave up 1 base; unmatched junction bases: 2. The CDR3 length is 15 residues. Only in-frame clones appear in the TCRdb table, and some are missing; sequencing was by immunoSEQ multiplex PCR. The top ten clones hold 3% to 4.5% of a sample with over 35,000 clones, around 76% of them seen once. Subsequent to less than 13 days of culture, CD4+ T cells were isolated. The person had PCR-confirmed SARS-CoV-2 infection between March and December 2020. Vaccination of participants consisted of two doses of either the BNT162b2 or mRNA-1273 vaccine.

Material: CD4+ T cells from PBMCs cultured without peptide, obtained after COVID-19 vaccination. This clonotype originated in a human donor who had a prior SARS-CoV-2 infection. This chain links TRBV5-6 with TRBJ2-3; TRBD2 aligns across 10 bases. CDR3 DNA: TGTGCCAGCAGCTCCGGGACTAGCGGCACAGATACGCAGTATTTT. This sequence encodes CASSSGTSGTDTQYF. The variable domain in full, completed from reference TRBV5-6 and TRBJ2-3, reads DAGVTQSPTHLIKTRGQQVTLRCSPKSGHDTVSWYQQALGQGPQFIFQYYEEEERQRGNFPDRFSGHQFPNYSSELNVNALLLGDSALYLCASSSGTSGTDTQYFGPGTRLTVL.